This T cell receptor (beta chain) comes out of a study of blood T cell repertoires in COVID-19. Study summary: Some COVID-19 samples were acute and others convalescent; all came from the United States, Italy and Spain. PBMCs, B-cell-depleted T cells, or T cells were the source of the cDNA or gDNA that made up the material.

The CDR3 has 16 residues. The V and J ends lost 8 bases and 0 bases, in that order; junction bases with no gene match: 9. This clone has just one count. In the authors' workflow: From reference gene primer amplification, estimates of nucleated cell counts were derived. The repertoire was sequenced with immunoSEQ multiplex PCR; TCRdb's copy has only in-frame clones and lacks some. The V and J calls and clone size come from that table; D and trimming were worked out from the DNA. The repertoire includes 70,000 to 95,000 clones, around four fifths of them detected once, and 12% sits in the top ten. The sequenced sample was peripheral blood. The chain has TRBV23-1 and TRBJ2-2, with TRBD1 matching 7 bases. TRBV23-1 is identified as an open reading frame with a role that is uncertain. This TCR derives from a woman aged 70 to 79 with active or convalescent COVID-19. The CDR3 DNA follows: TGCGCCAGCGGCGGTGAGGGACAGCCGAACACCGGGGAGCTGTTTTTT. Protein sequence: CASGGEGQPNTGELFF.